The source of this T cell receptor beta chain is a study of OX40 agonist ivuxolimab in advanced cancers. TCRdb's copy holds only in-frame clones and misses some; the assay was immunoSEQ multiplex PCR. Of under 90,000 clones listed, around nine tenths are singletons. Deletions cut 5 bases from V and 2 bases from J, with 13 bases between. The V gene's germline CDR1 is SGHVS and CDR2 FQNEAQ. This CDR3 spans 14 amino acids. The sequenced sample was CD4+ or CD8+ T cells sorted from blood, obtained in a trial of the OX40 agonist ivuxolimab. The TCR was taken from an adult with an advanced solid tumor such as melanoma, head and neck, liver or kidney cancer. The genes are TRBV7-8 and TRBJ2-7; D perhaps matches TRBD1 (6 bases). The chain's CDR3 is CASSQRTVTYEQYF. The CDR3 bases are TGTGCCAGCAGCCAGAGGACAGTTACCTACGAGCAGTACTTC.